The 31 T cell receptor beta chains below were found in one sample sequenced in a study of a mutant IDH1 vaccine in newly diagnosed glioma. No antigens are known for them. Repertoires were generated with immunoSEQ multiplex PCR, while TCRdb's copy carries only in-frame clones and drops some. The sample records some 36,000 clones, 81% being singletons. Time point specified: week 5, during vaccination. Vaccination used 300 ug of mutant IDH1 20-mer peptide per dose, with topical imiquimod. The sequences come from PBMCs, collected from a glioma patient whose treatment included an IDH1 peptide vaccine. Receptor source: a man aged 45-65 years with glioma.

J is TRBJ2-3 and V is TRBV5-1, with D uncertain. This CDR3 has 14 residues. Trimming left V 2 bases short and J 0 bases short, with 7 bases between. Germline V CDR1 and CDR2: SGHRS, YFSETQ. This CDR3 is CASSFHSSTDTQYF. The CDR3 DNA is TGCGCCAGCAGCTTCCACAGCAGCACAGATACGCAGTATTTT.

The V and J genes are TRBV7-9 and TRBJ1-4, with D perhaps matching TRBD1 (6 bases). This CDR3 contains 16 residues. The germline V and J ends were trimmed by 4 bases and 7 bases, with 19 bases remaining between them. Germline V gene data show CDR1 as SEHNR and CDR2 as FQNEAQ (reference sequence). The chain's CDR3 is CASSSLSGAGGEKLFF. CDR3 bases: TGTGCCAGCAGCTCCCTATCAGGGGCTGGAGGTGAAAAACTGTTTTTT.

The chain combines TRBV11-2 with TRBJ2-7, with TRBD2 identical over 9 bases. V trimming: 5 bases; J trimming: 3 bases; junction bases outside the gene matches: 2. The length of the CDR3 is 13 residues. The germline CDR1 and CDR2 sequences are SGHAT and FQNNGV. The CDR3 region has the DNA TGTGCCAGCAGCCCGACTAGCGGCTACGAGCAGTACTTC. Its protein product is CASSPTSGYEQYF. The entire variable domain, with the rest obtained from reference TRBV11-2 and TRBJ2-7, is as follows: EAGVAQSPRYKIIEKRQSVAFWCNPISGHATLYWYQQILGQGPKLLIQFQNNGVVDDSQLPKDRFSAERLKGVDSTLKIQPAKLEDSAVYLCASSPTSGYEQYFGPGTRLTVT.

The chain employs TRBV11-3 and TRBJ2-2; 8 bases are shared with TRBD1. Trimming took 5 bases from V and 5 from J; bases not matched to a gene: 10. The CDR3 sequence is 16 residues long. The germline V gene encodes CDR1 SGHNT and CDR2 YENEEA. CDR3 sequence reads: CASSPPGQGVTGELFF. As DNA, the CDR3 is TGTGCCAGCAGCCCCCCCGGACAGGGAGTAACCGGGGAGCTGTTTTTT.

The chain uses TRBV10-3 and TRBJ2-5, with 7 bases that match TRBD1. Germline V gene lookup returns CDR1 ENHRY and CDR2 SYGVKD. V was clipped by 6 bases and J by 3 bases; unmatched bases: 1. CDR3 length: 12 amino acids. The CDR3 region is CAIRGTEETQYF. In nucleotides, the CDR3 is TGTGCCATCAGGGGGACAGAAGAGACCCAGTACTTC.

This chain joins TRBV28 and TRBJ2-7, with TRBD2 matching 11 bases. J lost 2 bases, V lost 7 bases, and 4 bases had no gene match. The CDR3 spans 14 residues. Germline V lookup: CDR1 MDHEN, CDR2 SYDVKM. The CDR3 DNA reads as TGTGCCAGCAATGAACTAGCGGGAGCCTACGAGCAGTACTTC. Encoded protein: CASNELAGAYEQYF.

The chain is built from TRBV7-3 and TRBJ1-5, with a possible D match to TRBD1 (5 bases). Germline V lookup: CDR1 SGHTA, CDR2 FQGTGA. The CDR3 sequence is 13 residues long. V lost 4 bases and J 5 bases, leaving 9 bases between the germline ends. In DNA, the CDR3 is TGTGCCAGCAGCTGGGGCGGCGATCAGCCCCAGCATTTT. Translation gives CASSWGGDQPQHF.

The V call is TRBV11-2, the J call TRBJ1-1, with D unresolved. Germline lookup yields CDR1 SGHAT and CDR2 FQNNGV. The CDR3 has 13 amino acids. With 1 base removed from V and 4 bases from J, the gap between germline ends came to 7 bases. In DNA form, the CDR3 reads TGTGCCAGCAGCTTAGGAGAGGGCACTGAAGCTTTCTTT. The encoded protein is CASSLGEGTEAFF.

The chain is built from TRBV5-1 and TRBJ2-7; either TRBD1 or TRBD2 may fit D (5 bases each). The germline V and J ends were trimmed by 4 bases and 1 base, with 18 bases remaining between them. The CDR3 has 16 amino acids. CDR1 is SGHRS, CDR2 YFSETQ, per germline. Here the CDR3 reads CASSATSGTASYEQYF. In DNA, the CDR3 is TGCGCCAGCAGCGCCACCTCCGGGACGGCATCCTACGAGCAGTACTTC. Looking up the rest from reference TRBV5-1 and TRBJ2-7 gives the full variable domain: KAGVTQTPRYLIKTRGQQVTLSCSPISGHRSVSWYQQTPGQGLQFLFEYFSETQRNKGNFPGRFSGRQFSNSRSEMNVSTLELGDSALYLCASSATSGTASYEQYFGPGTRLTVT.

The chain links TRBV9 to TRBJ2-7; unclear D gene. Trimming cost V 2 bases and J 5 bases, with 11 bases left between them. The CDR3 consists of 13 residues. The germline CDR1 and CDR2 sequences are SGDLS and YYNGEE. The chain's CDR3 is CASSVTTYNEQYF. The DNA of the CDR3 is TGTGCCAGCAGCGTCACCACATACAACGAGCAGTACTTC.

This chain uses TRBV10-3 with TRBJ2-5, with 11 bases aligning to TRBD1. The CDR3 length is 14 residues. J was trimmed by 5 bases and V by 8 bases; bases with no gene match: 7. Germline CDR1 and CDR2: ENHRY and SYGVKD. CDR3 DNA: TGTGCCATCGGGACAGGGGGTAGCGGGGAGACCCAGTACTTC. It translates to CAIGTGGSGETQYF.

The gene calls are TRBV7-9 and TRBJ1-1; the D is unclear. CDR1 and CDR2 from the germline V gene are SEHNR and FQNEAQ (reference sequence). V was cut by 5 bases and J by 1 base, with 8 bases left in between. CDR3 size: 13 residues. The DNA of the CDR3 is TGTGCCAGCAGCCCCCGGGGGAACACTGAAGCTTTCTTT. This gives the protein CASSPRGNTEAFF.

The chain employs TRBV15 and TRBJ1-2, with D maybe TRBD1 (5 bases). Trimming removed 0 bases at V and 10 bases at J, with 18 bases between. This CDR3 comprises 15 residues. Germline V gene lookup returns CDR1 LNHNV and CDR2 YYDKDF (reference sequence). CDR3 in DNA: TGTGCCACCAGCAGAGAGAGGAACGGGGCTGTAGACTACACCTTC. It codes for CATSRERNGAVDYTF.

The J gene is TRBJ1-2, the V gene TRBV14; D may be TRBD1 (6 bases). Trimming removed 0 bases from V and 4 bases from J, with 15 bases in between. The CDR3 extends over 16 amino acids. CDR1 and CDR2 (germline): SGHDN, FVKESK. The CDR3 DNA reads TGTGCCAGCAGCCAAGAGGTTCCGGGGGCTGGCTATGGCTACACCTTC. It is translated as CASSQEVPGAGYGYTF.

In its sample, this clone was seen a few times. V gene TRBV6-5 combines with J gene TRBJ1-2, with a possible D match to TRBD1 (6 bases). CDR1 and CDR2 (germline): MNHEY, SVGAGI. The CDR3 loop spans 12 amino acids. Trimming took off 5 bases at V and 7 bases at J, with 11 bases between the two ends. CDR3 residues: CASSQGQRGYTF. As DNA, the CDR3 is TGTGCCAGCAGTCAGGGACAACGTGGCTACACCTTC.

This chain connects TRBV18 to TRBJ2-1; D is undetermined. V was pared by 2 bases and J by 9 bases, with 11 bases between. Germline V gene sequence: CDR1 KGHSH, CDR2 LQKENI. The CDR3 is 13 amino acids. The CDR3 region has the DNA TGTGCCAGCTCACCATCACCCGACGGTGAGCAGTTCTTC. The encoded protein is CASSPSPDGEQFF.

The chain is built from TRBV5-1 and TRBJ1-5; no reliable D call. V was shortened by 4 bases and J by 5 bases, with 13 bases between the two germline ends. Germline CDR1 SGHRS, CDR2 YFSETQ. This CDR3 contains 14 residues. CDR3 loop: CASSQSYGDQPQHF. CDR3 coding DNA: TGCGCCAGCAGCCAGAGCTACGGGGATCAGCCCCAGCATTTT.

This chain joins TRBV28 and TRBJ2-7, with D maybe TRBD2 (5 bases). Germline V CDR1 and CDR2: MDHEN, SYDVKM. This CDR3 is 15 amino acids long. Between the trimmed V and J ends, which lost 6 bases and 3 bases, there was a span of 18 bases. The CDR3 sequence is CASRKGSGVYYEQYF. For the CDR3, the DNA is TGTGCCAGCAGAAAAGGGAGTGGGGTCTACTACGAGCAGTACTTC. Variable domain in full (rest from reference TRBV28 and TRBJ2-7): DVKVTQSSRYLVKRTGEKVFLECVQDMDHENMFWYRQDPGLGLRLIYFSYDVKMKEKGDIPEGYSVSREKKERFSLILESASTNQTSMYLCASRKGSGVYYEQYFGPGTRLTVT.

The genes are TRBV2 and TRBJ2-7; 7 bases line up with TRBD1. The CDR3 covers 13 residues. The ends lost 10 bases at V and 7 bases at J; junction bases unmatched: 13. CDR1 SNHLY and CDR2 FYNNEI come from the germline V gene. The CDR3 spells CAIARQGEGEQYF. DNA of the CDR3: TGTGCCATTGCCCGGCAGGGGGAAGGAGAGCAGTACTTC.

The rearrangement links TRBV5-4 to TRBJ2-7; the D gene is possibly TRBD1 (6 bases). Germline values: CDR1 SGHNT, CDR2 YYREEE (reference sequence). This CDR3 spans 13 amino acids. The V end lost 3 bases, the J end lost 3 bases, and 10 bases lay between the germline ends. The CDR3 protein is CASSYRVGYEQYF. Written as DNA, the CDR3 is TGTGCCAGCAGCTACAGGGTAGGCTACGAGCAGTACTTC. Filled out from reference TRBV5-4 and TRBJ2-7, the complete variable domain reads ETGVTQSPTHLIKTRGQQVTLRCSSQSGHNTVSWYQQALGQGPQFIFQYYREEENGRGNFPPRFSGLQFPNYSSELNVNALELDDSALYLCASSYRVGYEQYFGPGTRLTVT.

V gene TRBV30 combines with J gene TRBJ2-1; D not resolved. The CDR3 length is 11 residues. Germline CDR1 GTSNPN, CDR2 SVGIG (reference sequence). The V end was cut by 2 bases, the J end by 12 bases, with 11 bases between. CDR3 sequence: CAWSYTIGQFF. CDR3 in DNA: TGTGCCTGGAGTTATACCATAGGGCAGTTCTTC.

V and J are TRBV19 and TRBJ1-1; 10 bases fit TRBD1. From germline, CDR1 is LNHDA and CDR2 SQIVND (reference sequence). J lost 3 bases, V lost 4 bases, and 8 bases had no gene match. This CDR3 has 16 amino acids. The DNA of the CDR3 is TGTGCCAGTAGTAAAGGGACAGGGGTCCTCTACACTGAAGCTTTCTTT. This gives the protein CASSKGTGVLYTEAFF.

The chain joins TRBV4-1 to TRBJ1-3; D is unresolved. This CDR3 spans 13 amino acids. Between the trimmed V and J ends, which lost 4 bases and 4 bases, there was a span of 8 bases. CDR1 is MGHRA and CDR2 is YSYEKL in the germline V gene. DNA for the CDR3: TGCGCCAGCAGCCGAATGATCGGAAACACCATATATTTT. As protein: CASSRMIGNTIYF.

The rearrangement uses TRBV4-1 and TRBJ1-1; possibly TRBD1 for D (5 bases). Trimming took off 1 base at V and 4 bases at J, with 16 bases between the two ends. CDR3 size: 16 residues. The germline V gene encodes CDR1 MGHRA and CDR2 YSYEKL. The CDR3, as DNA: TGCGCCAGCAGCCAAGTTGAGGGGTGGGGTGTCACTGAAGCTTTCTTT. Protein: CASSQVEGWGVTEAFF.

This clone was seen more than once but under ten times. The chain employs TRBV7-9 and TRBJ2-3; tentative D call: TRBD2 (5 bases). Trimming took 5 bases from V and 0 from J, leaving 15 bases between them. CDR1 and CDR2 from the germline V gene are SEHNR and FQNEAQ (reference sequence). The length of the CDR3 is 16 residues. As DNA, the CDR3 is TGTGCCAGCAGCCCCACATTGGAGGTTAGCACAGATACGCAGTATTTT. It translates to CASSPTLEVSTDTQYF.

V is TRBV5-1 and J is TRBJ2-7; no clear D. The germline V and J ends were trimmed by 1 base and 0 bases, with 11 bases remaining between them. CDR3 length equals 15 residues. The germline gives CDR1 SGHRS, CDR2 YFSETQ. In DNA form, the CDR3 reads TGCGCCAGCAGCTTGCAGCAGAGAAGCTCCTACGAGCAGTACTTC. It is translated as CASSLQQRSSYEQYF.

The chain has TRBV4-3 and TRBJ1-6, with D perhaps TRBD1 (5 bases). Trimming took off 3 bases at V and 9 bases at J, with 15 bases between the two ends. The CDR3 is made up of 15 amino acids. Germline loops: CDR1 LGHNA, CDR2 YSLEER. The CDR3 region is CASSHGTEGTSPLHF. Here the CDR3 DNA reads TGCGCCAGCAGCCATGGGACCGAGGGGACTTCACCCCTCCACTTT.

This clone was seen only a few times. V and J are TRBV5-1 and TRBJ1-1; TRBD1 might be the D (6 bases). The germline V and J ends were trimmed by 4 bases and 7 bases, with 8 bases remaining between them. Germline V lookup: CDR1 SGHRS, CDR2 YFSETQ. The CDR3 sequence is 11 residues long. The CDR3, as DNA: TGCGCCAGCAGCGCACAGGGTGAAGCTTTCTTT. Protein product: CASSAQGEAFF.

The chain employs TRBV27 and TRBJ1-2, with D possibly TRBD1 on 6 matching bases. Germline V gives CDR1 MNHEY, CDR2 SMNVEV (reference sequence). This CDR3 contains 13 residues. V dropped 6 bases and J dropped 8 bases, with 16 bases sitting between them. DNA for the CDR3: TGTGCCAGCAGCGACAGGTTGGGATTCGGCTACACCTTC. It codes for CASSDRLGFGYTF.

This chain connects TRBV2 to TRBJ1-4; the D gene is possibly TRBD1 (6 bases). The germline gives CDR1 SNHLY, CDR2 FYNNEI. The V and J ends lost 4 bases and 1 base respectively, with 19 bases between them. This CDR3 is 18 amino acids long. As DNA, the CDR3 is TGTGCCAGCAGTGCCAGGGGCCGAGCTAGGGGAACTAATGAAAAACTGTTTTTT. This sequence encodes CASSARGRARGTNEKLFF. The full variable domain, with the rest looked up from reference TRBV2 and TRBJ1-4, is EPEVTQTPSHQVTQMGQEVILRCVPISNHLYFYWYRQILGQKVEFLVSFYNNEISEKSEIFDDQFSVERPDGSNFTLKIRSTKLEDSAMYFCASSARGRARGTNEKLFFGSGTQLSVL.

This chain uses TRBV7-6 with TRBJ2-3; 12 bases line up with TRBD2. V was pared by 2 bases and J by 6 bases, with 9 bases of the junction left unmatched. CDR1 is SGHVS and CDR2 is FNYEAQ in the germline V gene. The CDR3 totals 17 residues. The CDR3, as DNA: TGTGCCAGCAGCTTAAGAACTAGCGGGGGGTTAGGGGATACGCAGTATTTT. As protein: CASSLRTSGGLGDTQYF.